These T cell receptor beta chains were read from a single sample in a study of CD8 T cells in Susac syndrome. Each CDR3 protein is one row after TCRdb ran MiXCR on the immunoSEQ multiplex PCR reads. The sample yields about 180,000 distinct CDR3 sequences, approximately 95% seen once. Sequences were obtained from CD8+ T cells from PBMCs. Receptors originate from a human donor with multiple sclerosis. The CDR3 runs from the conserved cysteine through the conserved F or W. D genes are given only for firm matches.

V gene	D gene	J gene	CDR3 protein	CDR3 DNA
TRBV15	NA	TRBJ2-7	CATSPILGQDYEQYF	TGTGCCACCAGCCCTATTCTCGGACAAGACTACGAGCAGTACTTC
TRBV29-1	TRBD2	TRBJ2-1	CNVREAVYNEQFF	TGCAACGTGCGGGAGGCCGTCTACAATGAGCAGTTCTTC
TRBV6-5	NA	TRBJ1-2	CASSYSAPNYGYTF	TGTGCCAGCAGTTACTCAGCACCAAACTATGGCTACACCTTC
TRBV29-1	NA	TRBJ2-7	CSVQARNEQYF	TGCAGCGTTCAGGCCCGAAACGAGCAGTACTTC
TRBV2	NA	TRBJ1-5	CAAAGEGNQPQHF	TGTGCCGCTGCCGGAGAGGGGAATCAGCCCCAGCATTTT
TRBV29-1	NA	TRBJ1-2	CSVVGGDLNYGYTF	TGCAGCGTGGTCGGGGGGGACCTCAACTATGGCTACACCTTC
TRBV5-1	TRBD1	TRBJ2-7	CASRRTGDTYEQYF	TGCGCCAGCAGACGGACAGGGGATACCTACGAGCAGTACTTC
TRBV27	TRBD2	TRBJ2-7	CISGGTYEQYF	TGTATTAGCGGGGGAACCTACGAGCAGTACTTC
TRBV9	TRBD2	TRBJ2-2	CASSGATSGNTGELFF	TGTGCCAGCAGCGGAGCCACTAGCGGGAACACCGGGGAGCTGTTTTTT
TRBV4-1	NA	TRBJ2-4	CASSQGGGNIQYF	TGCGCCAGCAGCCAAGGTGGCGGGAACATTCAGTACTTC
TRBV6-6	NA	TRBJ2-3	CASSYWGADTQYF	TGTGCCAGCAGCTACTGGGGAGCAGATACGCAGTATTTT
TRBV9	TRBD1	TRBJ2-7	CASSRQGSSYEQYF	TGTGCCAGCAGCCGACAGGGTAGCTCCTACGAGCAGTACTTC
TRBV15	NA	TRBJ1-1	CATSRRSSTEAFF	TGTGCCACCAGCCGCAGGTCGAGTACTGAAGCTTTCTTT
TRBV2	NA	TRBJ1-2	CASSESTGGGGYTF	TGTGCCAGCAGTGAATCGACAGGTGGCGGCGGCTACACCTTC